A selection of T cell receptor beta chains follows, all from one sample in a study of identical twins. From the 5' RACE reads, TCRdb called clonotypes with MiXCR, one entry per CDR3 protein. The sample lists hundreds of thousands of distinct CDR3 sequences, around 5.7% occurring once. The sequenced sample was naive T cells sorted from blood. The receptors come from a man younger than 35 in good health. CDR3s include the opening cysteine and the closing phenylalanine or tryptophan. A D gene is named only where the DNA matches it firmly. Clone sizes are given selectively: once, few, many, or a class where the clone is expanded.

16	TRBV18	-	few	TRBJ2-1	TGTGCCAGCTCACAAGAACTAGCCTCTACCTACAATGAGCAGTTCTTC	CASSQELASTYNEQFF
11	TRBV7-9	-	many	TRBJ2-7	TGTGCCAGCAGCTCGGCGTGGGAGCAGTACTTC	CASSSAWEQYF
14	TRBV14	-	-	TRBJ2-3	TGTGCCAGCAGCCCATGGACTACTGGGGATACGCAGTATTTT	CASSPWTTGDTQYF
16	TRBV28	-	-	TRBJ1-4	TGTGCCACCACCTTCACCCCGGTTGCAACTAATGAAAAACTGTTTTTT	CATTFTPVATNEKLFF
16	TRBV11-2	-	-	TRBJ2-2	TGTGCCAGCAGCTTCGTTTGGGGGAGGGGGTCGAGGGAGCTGTTTTTT	CASSFVWGRGSRELFF
15	TRBV12-3/TRBV12-4	TRBD1	-	TRBJ1-2	TGTGCCAGCAGTTCAAGACAGGGGGCTGGGTATGGCTACACCTTC	CASSSRQGAGYGYTF
15	TRBV11-1	TRBD1	few	TRBJ2-1	TGTGCCAGCAGTCTTGACAGGGGGCTCAACAATGAGCAGTTCTTC	CASSLDRGLNNEQFF
14	TRBV12-3/TRBV12-4	-	many	TRBJ2-5	TGTGCCAGCAGACAAGATACCTGGGGAGAGACCCAGTACTTC	CASRQDTWGETQYF
15	TRBV7-9	TRBD1	-	TRBJ1-5	TGTGCCAGCAGACCCTCCGGGACAGGTTCCCAGCCCCAGCATTTT	CASRPSGTGSQPQHF
13	TRBV29-1	-	many	TRBJ2-1	TGCAGCGTTCGAGGAGGGCAGGACAATGAGCAGTTCTTC	CSVRGGQDNEQFF
15	TRBV9	TRBD1	few	TRBJ2-5	TGTGCCAGCAGCGTAACCGGGACAGGGGAAGAGACCCAGTACTTC	CASSVTGTGEETQYF
17	TRBV12-3/TRBV12-4	-	many	TRBJ2-1	TGTGCCAGCACCTCACGAGGAGGTAGTTGGGAAAACAATGAGCAGTTCTTC	CASTSRGGSWENNEQFF
14	TRBV28	-	few	TRBJ2-1	TGTGCCAGCAGTTATCCGAGGCTGGGCAATGAGCAGTTCTTC	CASSYPRLGNEQFF
15	TRBV20-1	TRBD1	few	TRBJ1-1	TGCAGTGCCATTGACAGGGGGCGCGTAGACACTGAAGCTTTCTTT	CSAIDRGRVDTEAFF
13	TRBV20-1	-	few	TRBJ1-6	TGCAGTGCCCGGGGGGTAGATAATTCACCCCTCCACTTT	CSARGVDNSPLHF
15	TRBV6-2/TRBV6-3	TRBD1	many	TRBJ2-7	TGTGCCAGCAAGTCATGGACAGGGGGCGACTACGAGCAGTACTTC	CASKSWTGGDYEQYF
14	TRBV24-1	-	many	TRBJ1-5	TGTGCCACCAGTGATACGGAGTTGGGACAGCCCCAGCATTTT	CATSDTELGQPQHF
14	TRBV5-1	-	few	TRBJ2-3	TGCGCCAGCAGCTGGGGGCAGTACACAGATACGCAGTATTTT	CASSWGQYTDTQYF
15	TRBV12-3/TRBV12-4	TRBD1	many	TRBJ2-1	TGTGCCAGCAGATATGGACAGGGTACCTACAATGAGCAGTTCTTC	CASRYGQGTYNEQFF
18	TRBV11-2	TRBD2	few	TRBJ2-5	TGTGCCAGCAGCTTTACCGGGACTAGCGGCAGATTTGGAGAGACCCAGTACTTC	CASSFTGTSGRFGETQYF
15	TRBV28	TRBD1	few	TRBJ2-3	TGTGCCAGCAGTTTAAACAGGGGGCTTTCAGATACGCAGTATTTT	CASSLNRGLSDTQYF
13	TRBV10-3	-	many	TRBJ2-3	TGTGCCATCGGCGGGATCCGCACAGATACGCAGTATTTT	CAIGGIRTDTQYF
15	TRBV4-2	-	few	TRBJ2-7	TGTGCCAGCAGCCAAGGGGACTTGAGCTCCTACGAGCAGTACTTC	CASSQGDLSSYEQYF
9	TRBV29-1	-	many	TRBJ1-2	TGCAGCGCAACGGAAGGCTACACCTTC	CSATEGYTF
14	TRBV7-2	-	many	TRBJ2-1	TGTGCCAGCAGCTTAGGAGGGAAGCACAATGAGCAGTTCTTC	CASSLGGKHNEQFF
13	TRBV28	-	many	TRBJ1-1	TGTGCCAGCGGAGACGGTGAAGTCACTGAAGCTTTCTTT	CASGDGEVTEAFF
15	TRBV11-3	TRBD1	few	TRBJ1-2	TGTGCCAGCAGCTTACAACAGGGGTTTAACTATGGCTACACCTTC	CASSLQQGFNYGYTF
13	TRBV4-2	-	many	TRBJ1-1	TGTGCCAGCAGCCAAGACAGGGTGGTGGTAGCTTTCTTT	CASSQDRVVVAFF
20	TRBV12-3/TRBV12-4	TRBD2	-	TRBJ2-3	TGTGCCAGCAGTTCCCCCCCGTTGCTAGCGGGAGTCACCGGCACAGATACGCAGTATTTT	CASSSPPLLAGVTGTDTQYF
16	TRBV7-8	TRBD2	few	TRBJ2-1	TGTGCCAGCAGCTTAGAGCGGACTAGCGGGAACAATGAGCAGTTCTTC	CASSLERTSGNNEQFF
13	TRBV7-9	TRBD1	few	TRBJ2-7	TGTGCCAGCAGCTCTGACAGGGGCTACGAGCAGTACTTC	CASSSDRGYEQYF
11	TRBV12-3/TRBV12-4	-	many	TRBJ1-1	TGTGCCAGCACCGGACAGTTAAAAGCTTTCTTT	CASTGQLKAFF
13	TRBV5-1	-	many	TRBJ2-1	TGCGCCAGCAGCTTGAGTACCACCGGGGTGCAGTTCTTC	CASSLSTTGVQFF
12	TRBV20-1	-	many	TRBJ2-1	TGCAGTGCTATCGAACTAGCCGGTGAGCAGTTCTTC	CSAIELAGEQFF
18	TRBV12-3/TRBV12-4	TRBD1	few	TRBJ2-2	TGTGCCAGCAGTTTAAAGGGACAGGGGGTTACGAACACCGGGGAGCTGTTTTTT	CASSLKGQGVTNTGELFF
14	TRBV6-1	TRBD2	few	TRBJ2-1	TGTGCCAGCGGTGGTCCTAGCGGGTACAATGAGCAGTTCTTC	CASGGPSGYNEQFF
15	TRBV12-3/TRBV12-4	-	many	TRBJ2-6	TGTGCCAGCTCTAACCGCCAGTCTGGGGCCAACGTCCTGACTTTC	CASSNRQSGANVLTF
17	TRBV18	TRBD2	-	TRBJ2-7	TGTGCCAGCTCACCACGGGCTAGCGGGAGTCCTCTCTACGAGCAGTACTTC	CASSPRASGSPLYEQYF
15	TRBV12-3/TRBV12-4	TRBD1	many	TRBJ2-7	TGTGCCAGCAGTCCTGACAGGGGCCCGGGCGTTGAGCAGTACTTC	CASSPDRGPGVEQYF
15	TRBV12-3/TRBV12-4	-	many	TRBJ2-1	TGTGCCAGCAGGCCCAGCGGAAGCTCCTACAATGAGCAGTTCTTC	CASRPSGSSYNEQFF